Each of the 24 T cell receptor beta chains below was sequenced from the same sample in a study of read filtering for tumor transcriptome and immune sequencing (dated by TCRdb to the early 2020s). Sequenced on an Illumina HiSeq 4000. Starting from 400 to 450 ng RNA, TCR libraries were constructed with the Immunoverse kit using molecular barcoded adaptors that cover the alpha/delta and beta/gamma chains. Using fastp trimming at Q25 and MiXCR clonotype assembly, TCRdb reanalyzed the public sequencing data and kept in-frame beta chains. Every entry covers one CDR3 protein and lists the most common genes and DNA from its rows. The sample table holds more than 70,000 distinct CDR3 sequences, of which under 25% were seen once. The ten largest account for 10% to 12% of the sample. The source material was a population of CD138-negative cells sorted from bone marrow. This specimen's cell subset or site label, per the study, means: bone marrow mononuclear cells depleted of CD138+ plasma/myeloma cells by negative magnetic selection. These TCRs come from a donor at least 40 years old with multiple myeloma.

Note on this clonotype: One base away lies a much larger clone, so this may be a sequencing read error. This chain uses TRBV5-5 with TRBJ1-1; the D gene is possibly TRBD1 (6 bases). CDR3 length: 16 residues. Germline V gene sequence: CDR1 SGHKS, CDR2 YYEKEE (reference sequence). The CDR3 protein is CASSQGFRGQNTGAFF. DNA for the CDR3: TGTGCCAGCAGCCAAGGTTTTAGAGGACAGAACACTGGAGCTTTCTTT.

This clonotype was counted many times. The chain combines TRBV20-1 with TRBJ2-1, with 12 nucleotides matching TRBD1. With 2 bases clipped from V and 8 bases from J, the junction kept 4 bases outside the gene matches. Germline V gene data show CDR1 as DFQATT and CDR2 as SNEGSKA (reference sequence). The CDR3 loop spans 14 amino acids. CDR3: CSARPGQGAYEQFF. The CDR3 nucleotides read TGCAGTGCTAGACCGGGACAGGGGGCATATGAGCAGTTCTTC.

This clonotype was picked up many times. CDR3 amino acids: CASSLGQALGGQFF. The CDR3 DNA sequence: TGCGCCAGCAGCTTGGGACAGGCCCTTGGGGGGCAGTTCTTC. The chain links TRBV5-1 to TRBJ2-1, with D maybe TRBD1 (6 bases). Germline CDR1 reads SGHRS; CDR2 reads YFSETQ. V lost 0 bases and J 12 bases, leaving 16 bases between the germline ends. The CDR3 spans 14 residues.

This clonotype occurred a few times. The chain couples TRBV5-4 to TRBJ2-5; 7 bases are a match to TRBD2. Germline V gives CDR1 SGHNT, CDR2 YYREEE (reference sequence). This CDR3 has 14 amino acids. J was trimmed by 5 bases and V by 4 bases; bases with no gene match: 8. The CDR3 sequence: CASSPMVSGETQYF. As DNA, the CDR3 is TGTGCCAGCAGCCCCATGGTTAGCGGGGAGACCCAGTACTTC.

In this sample, this clonotype turned up many times. The V gene is TRBV14, the J gene TRBJ2-7; the D is unclear. This CDR3 has 14 amino acids. Trimming took 0 bases from V and 3 from J, leaving 9 bases between them. Germline V CDR1 and CDR2: SGHDN, FVKESK. The CDR3 DNA reads TGTGCCAGCAGCCAAGAGGCAAGAATCTACGAGCAGTACTTC. Protein sequence: CASSQEARIYEQYF.

Worth noting for this clonotype: A much larger clone is a single base away; this may be a read error. The chain joins TRBV6-6 to TRBJ2-7, with 10 bases matching TRBD2. The CDR3 runs 12 residues. In germline, CDR1 is MNHNY, CDR2 SVGAGI (reference sequence). Unmatched junction bases numbered 1, after V lost 5 bases and J lost 6 bases. CDR3 amino acids: CASSSGGAEQYF. In DNA form, the CDR3 reads TGTGCCAGCAGTAGCGGGGGGGCCGAGCAGTACTTC.

The chain's CDR3 is CASSFIYPGENTEAFF. CDR3 nucleotides: TGTGCCAGCAGCTTTATATATCCGGGGGAAAACACTGAAGCTTTCTTT. This chain joins TRBV5-5 and TRBJ1-1; D possibly corresponds to TRBD1 (5 bases). The CDR3 contains 16 residues. V lost 2 bases, J lost 2 bases, and 16 bases lay in between. Per the germline V gene, CDR1 is SGHKS and CDR2 is YYEKEE (reference sequence).

There are a few counts of this clonotype. A much larger clone is a single base away; this may be a read error. The CDR3 carries no conserved terminal phenylalanine or tryptophan, so it likely arises from a read error. This rearrangement joins TRBV14 to TRBJ2-1; 10 nucleotides agree with TRBD2. CDR1 is SGHDN, CDR2 FVKESK, per germline. The CDR3 runs 15 residues. V dropped 3 bases and J dropped 10; count of bases not matched to a gene: 9. The CDR3, as DNA: TGTGCCAGCAGCCATAGACTAGCGGGTGGCCCGGAGCAGTTCCTC. It is translated as CASSHRLAGGPEQFL.

The V gene is TRBV12-3 or TRBV12-4, the J gene TRBJ2-2; either TRBD1 or TRBD2 may fit D (5 bases each). This CDR3 region has 14 residues. Deletions cut 3 bases from V and 7 bases from J, with 12 bases between. CDR3 sequence reads: CASSFNRGIGELFF. DNA for the CDR3: TGTGCCAGCAGTTTTAACCGGGGCATCGGGGAGCTGTTTTTT.

This clonotype showed up many times. The chain couples TRBV19 to TRBJ2-6; unclear D gene. V lost 6 bases and J lost 4, with 7 bases in between. This CDR3 is built from 13 residues. Germline values: CDR1 LNHDA, CDR2 SQIVND (reference sequence). As DNA, the CDR3 is TGTGCCAGTAGGCTTGCGGGGGCCAACGTCCTGACTTTC. Translation: CASRLAGANVLTF. The variable domain in full, completed from reference TRBV19 and TRBJ2-6, reads DGGITQSPKYLFRKEGQNVTLSCEQNLNHDAMYWYRQDPGQGLRLIYYSQIVNDFQKGDIAEGYSVSREKKESFPLTVTSAQKNPTAFYLCASRLAGANVLTFGAGSRLTVL.

CDR3 loop: CSALTGTGFFEQYF. The DNA of the CDR3 is TGCAGTGCTCTTACCGGGACAGGGTTTTTCGAGCAGTACTTC. The chain has TRBV20-1 and TRBJ2-7, with 9 bases that match TRBD1. The J segment lost 6 bases and the V segment lost 5 bases, leaving 11 bases of the junction unmatched. This CDR3 region has 14 residues. Germline CDR1 reads DFQATT; CDR2 reads SNEGSKA (reference sequence).

The chain carries TRBV18 and TRBJ2-2, with 9 positions matching TRBD1. Germline assignment: CDR1 KGHSH and CDR2 LQKENI. V trimming: 6 bases; J trimming: 1 base; junction bases outside the gene matches: 12. The CDR3 is 18 residues long. The CDR3: CASSRPGTGSWNTGELFF. The CDR3 DNA follows: TGTGCCAGCTCCCGTCCCGGGACAGGGTCGTGGAACACCGGGGAGCTGTTTTTT.

V usage is TRBV5-1 and J usage is TRBJ1-5; 11 positions agree with TRBD1. With V trimmed by 4 bases and J by 2 bases, 14 bases remained unmatched. Germline V gene data show CDR1 as SGHRS and CDR2 as YFSETQ. This CDR3 has 19 residues. The DNA of the CDR3 is TGCGCCAGCAGCCCTGGTCCGGGACAGGGGGACTTTGGCAATCAGCCCCAGCATTTT. It is translated as CASSPGPGQGDFGNQPQHF.

Details on this clonotype: A much larger clone lies a single base off, so this may be a read error. V is TRBV28 and J is TRBJ1-1; 9 bases align to TRBD1. The CDR3 has 14 amino acids. The ends lost 8 bases at V and 6 bases at J; junction bases unmatched: 10. Germline V lookup: CDR1 MDHEN, CDR2 SYDVKM. The CDR3 DNA reads TGTGCCAGCGGTCAAACAGGGGGCAGGTCTGAAGCTTTCTTT. Translated: CASGQTGGRSEAFF.

This clonotype was detected ten times or more. The V call is TRBV29-1, the J call TRBJ2-1; 9 bases align to TRBD1. The CDR3 consists of 14 residues. Germline lookup yields CDR1 SQVTM and CDR2 ANQGSEA. Unmatched junction bases numbered 5, after V lost 4 bases and J lost 4 bases. The CDR3 DNA sequence: TGCAGCGTTGGCCGGGACAGGGATTACAATGAGCAGTTCTTC. Protein: CSVGRDRDYNEQFF.

This clonotype was counted at least ten times. The chain couples TRBV20-1 to TRBJ2-7, with D perhaps matching TRBD1 or TRBD2 (5 bases each). With 3 bases removed from V and 1 base from J, the gap between germline ends came to 13 bases. Germline V gene sequence: CDR1 DFQATT, CDR2 SNEGSKA (reference sequence). CDR3 length: 14 residues. The CDR3 sequence is CSASGDGASYEQYF. As DNA, the CDR3 is TGCAGTGCTAGCGGTGACGGGGCGTCCTACGAGCAGTACTTC.

This clonotype was counted only a few times. V is TRBV5-1 and J is TRBJ2-6; 12 bases match TRBD1. The trim removed 2 bases at V and 2 bases at J, leaving 5 bases unmatched. Germline V gene sequence: CDR1 SGHRS, CDR2 YFSETQ. The CDR3 has 18 amino acids. CDR3 loop: CASSFPGQGATGANVLTF. The CDR3 bases are TGCGCCAGCAGCTTTCCGGGACAGGGGGCGACTGGGGCCAACGTCCTGACTTTC. The full variable domain, rest sourced from reference TRBV5-1 and TRBJ2-6, is KAGVTQTPRYLIKTRGQQVTLSCSPISGHRSVSWYQQTPGQGLQFLFEYFSETQRNKGNFPGRFSGRQFSNSRSEMNVSTLELGDSALYLCASSFPGQGATGANVLTFGAGSRLTVL.

There are many counts of this clonotype. V and J are TRBV6-1 and TRBJ1-1, with D unclear. The CDR3 has 15 residues. The ends were cut back, 1 base at V and 0 bases at J, with 9 bases in the middle. Germline CDR1 MNHNS, CDR2 SASEGT. The DNA for the CDR3 is TGTGCCAGCAGTGAAGTTCGGAACTTGAACACTGAAGCTTTCTTT. Protein sequence: CASSEVRNLNTEAFF.

To note about this clonotype: A read error may be the cause here, since a much bigger clone is one base away. CDR3 coding DNA: TGCAGCGTTGTGGATGTCGGCGCTGAAGCTTTCTTT. Translating it yields CSVVDVGAEAFF. V and J are TRBV29-1 and TRBJ1-1; D not resolved. This CDR3 comprises 12 residues. Germline assignment: CDR1 SQVTM and CDR2 ANQGSEA. V lost 4 bases to trimming and J lost 6 bases, with 12 bases between them.

This clonotype has a count of ten or more. This rearrangement joins TRBV12-3 or TRBV12-4 to TRBJ1-4, with a weak D call TRBD1 (6 bases). Trimming stripped 5 bases from V and 0 bases from J, with 10 bases between. There are 15 residues in the CDR3. CDR3 residues: CASSANRATNEKLFF. The CDR3 nucleotides read TGTGCCAGCAGTGCTAACAGGGCAACTAATGAAAAACTGTTTTTT.

Remarks on this clonotype: A much larger clone lies one base from this, so it may be a read error. The CDR3 does not close with the conserved phenylalanine or tryptophan, likely indicating a read error. The V call is TRBV28, the J call TRBJ1-5; the match to TRBD1 covers 10 bases. Germline assignment: CDR1 MDHEN and CDR2 SYDVKM. There are 16 residues in the CDR3. V shed 5 bases, J shed 2 bases, and the junction held 6 bases outside the gene matches. CDR3 amino acids: CASSPLTGGGNQPQHS. As DNA, the CDR3 is TGTGCCAGCAGTCCTCTGACAGGGGGCGGCAATCAGCCCCAGCATTCT.

This clonotype was recorded many times. The chain is built from TRBV4-1 and TRBJ2-7, with D possibly TRBD1 on 5 matching bases. CDR3 length: 16 residues. V shed 0 bases and J shed 2 bases, with 14 bases lying between them. Germline lookup yields CDR1 MGHRA and CDR2 YSYEKL. DNA for the CDR3: TGCGCCAGCAGCCAAGATGAGACAGTGGGGCCCTACGAGCAGTACTTC. This gives the protein CASSQDETVGPYEQYF.

This clonotype was seen repeatedly, ten times or more. The V and J genes are TRBV20-1 and TRBJ1-5; D possibly corresponds to TRBD1 (6 bases). The CDR3 is 16 residues long. The germline V and J ends were trimmed by 1 base and 4 bases, with 17 bases remaining between them. Germline V gives CDR1 DFQATT, CDR2 SNEGSKA (reference sequence). The CDR3 protein is CSARGPTQGRNQPQHF. The CDR3 region has the DNA TGCAGTGCTAGAGGACCAACACAGGGAAGAAATCAGCCCCAGCATTTT.

This clonotype occurred a few times. The gene calls are TRBV7-9 and TRBJ2-5; TRBD1 matches 8 bases. The CDR3 consists of 14 residues. Trimming at V came to 7 bases and at J to 1 base, leaving 5 bases not matched to a gene. Germline assignment: CDR1 SEHNR and CDR2 FQNEAQ (reference sequence). The CDR3 DNA reads as TGTGCCAGCAATACCGGACAGGGCCAAGAGACCCAGTACTTC. Translation: CASNTGQGQETQYF.